The clone carrying this T cell receptor (beta chain) has a handful of counts. Its antigen is not identified. A template switching step contributed a universal primer site, while unique molecular identifiers were present in the cDNA. TCRdb reprocessed the 5' RACE reads with MiXCR, giving one entry per CDR3 protein. The repertoire has some 300,000 distinct CDR3 sequences, more than 9% of them found once; the top ten carry about 7%. The source of the sample is a study of identical twins. Findings and limits, study-wide: Where beta out-of-frame sequences were concerned, excess twin sharing was weaker.

This CDR3 comprises 17 residues. Germline V gene lookup returns CDR1 WSHSY and CDR2 SAAADI. With V trimmed by 3 bases and J by 1 base, 8 bases remained unmatched. These same data were also listed under a study on yellow fever vaccine responses in identical twins.

This chain joins TRBV10-2 and TRBJ2-1; 8 bases map to TRBD2. The receptor was derived from a woman aged 18-29 years in good health. Sequences were obtained from CD8+ T cells sorted from blood. CDR3 bases: TGCGCCAGCAGTGACGGGGGGGCCCCATTTTCCTACAATGAGCAGTTCTTC. Encoded protein: CASSDGGAPFSYNEQFF.